This entry is about one T cell receptor beta chain. No antigen is known for it. Using RNA transcripts, the TCR beta CDR3 regions were amplified. RT-PCR with HTBI primers came first, then second-round multiplex PCR. MiXCR, applied by TCRdb to the multiplex PCR reads, yields one record per CDR3 protein. Among 620,000 or so distinct CDR3 sequences listed, 20% to 25% were seen once. The sample belongs to a study of Graves' ophthalmopathy and Graves' hyperthyroidism. Hyperthyroidism qualified as stable when ophthalmopathy did not develop within 18 months of follow-up. What supplied the PBMCs was roughly 9.7 ml of fresh peripheral blood. Germline V gene sequence: CDR1 MNHEY, CDR2 SVGEGT. The CDR3 has 14 residues. The V and J ends lost 8 bases and 4 bases respectively, with 17 bases between them. Study conclusions and caveats: Sensitivity reached roughly 71% and specificity roughly 72% when the model predicted ophthalmopathy progression. Blood also harbored most expanded thyroid clonotypes above 0.001 frequency.

The receptor comes from a woman under 30 with stable Graves' hyperthyroidism. Some clones in this sample may be carry-over from other donors' samples. The source material was peripheral blood. The chain is built from TRBV6-2 or TRBV6-3 and TRBJ1-1; D not certain. The CDR3 sequence is CASLRGGSGTEAFF. In DNA form, the CDR3 reads TGTGCCAGCCTTCGCGGAGGGTCCGGCACTGAAGCTTTCTTT.